This T cell receptor (beta chain) originates from a study of T cell repertoires in cytomegalovirus infection. Findings and caveats of the study: HLA-C-restricted, CMV-specific TCR beta clonotypes were dominant ex vivo.

TCRdb re-called the reads with MiXCR, one entry per CDR3 protein. The data contain under 200,000 distinct CDR3 sequences, roughly 22% of them singletons. Germline CDR1 is SGHNT and CDR2 is YYREEE (reference sequence). This CDR3 has 18 residues. Trimming removed 0 bases from V and 0 bases from J, with 17 bases in between. Worth noting for this clonotype: Its antigen is as yet unknown.

V is TRBV5-4 and J is TRBJ2-3; either TRBD1 or TRBD2 may fit D (5 bases each). The sample consisted of CD8+ T cells from cultured PBMCs, taken from culture after CMV antigen stimulation. The source of this sequence is a human donor in good health (CMV status not recorded). Some clones in this sample may be carry-over from other donors' samples. The CDR3 nucleotides are TGTGCCAGCAGCTTGGGGGACCGCAGTGGGCCTAGCACAGATACGCAGTATTTT. Encoded protein: CASSLGDRSGPSTDTQYF. Together with reference TRBV5-4 and TRBJ2-3, the CDR3 gives the full variable domain: ETGVTQSPTHLIKTRGQQVTLRCSSQSGHNTVSWYQQALGQGPQFIFQYYREEENGRGNFPPRFSGLQFPNYSSELNVNALELDDSALYLCASSLGDRSGPSTDTQYFGPGTRLTVL.